This TCR beta chain comes out of a study of T cells in Graves' hyperthyroidism and ophthalmopathy. The germline CDR1 and CDR2 sequences are LNHNV and YYDKDF (reference sequence). V was clipped by 8 bases and J by 6 bases, with 17 bases between them. This CDR3 has 13 amino acids. This clonotype was counted a few times. Using RNA transcripts as the source, TCR beta CDR3 regions were amplified. HTBI primers were used for first-round RT-PCR of the TCR CDR3. TCRdb redid the calling of the multiplex PCR reads with MiXCR, one entry per CDR3 protein. This table has over 500,000 distinct CDR3 sequences, more than 15% appearing once.

The J gene is TRBJ2-7, the V gene TRBV15, with D perhaps TRBD1 (6 bases). Sequencing input: blood. This receptor was taken from a young woman with Graves' ophthalmopathy. The CDR3 reads CATSPDRPAEQYF. CDR3 DNA: TGTGCCACCTCGCCTGACAGGCCCGCCGAGCAGTACTTC.